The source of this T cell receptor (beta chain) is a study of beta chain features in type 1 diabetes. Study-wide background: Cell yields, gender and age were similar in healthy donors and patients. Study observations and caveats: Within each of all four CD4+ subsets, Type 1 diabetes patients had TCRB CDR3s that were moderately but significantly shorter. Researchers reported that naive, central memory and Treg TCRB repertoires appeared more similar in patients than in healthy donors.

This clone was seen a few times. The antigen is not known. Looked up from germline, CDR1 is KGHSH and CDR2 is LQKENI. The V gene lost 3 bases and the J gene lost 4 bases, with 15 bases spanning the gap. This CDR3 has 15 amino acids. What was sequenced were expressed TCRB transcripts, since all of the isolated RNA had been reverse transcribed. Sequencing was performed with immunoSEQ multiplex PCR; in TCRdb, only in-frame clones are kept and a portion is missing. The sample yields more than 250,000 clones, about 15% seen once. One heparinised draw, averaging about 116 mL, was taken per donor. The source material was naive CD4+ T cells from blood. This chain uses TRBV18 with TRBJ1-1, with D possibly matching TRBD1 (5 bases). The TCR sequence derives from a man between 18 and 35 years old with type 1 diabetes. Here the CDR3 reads CASSPREGSITEAFF. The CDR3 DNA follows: TGTGCCAGCTCACCCCGGGAGGGGAGCATCACTGAAGCTTTCTTT.